A selection of T cell receptor beta chains follows, all from one sample in a study of blood T cell repertoires in COVID-19. Libraries were prepared by immunoSEQ multiplex PCR; TCRdb keeps only in-frame clonotypes and omits some of them. Of 90,000 to 150,000 clones listed, approximately 81% are singletons. The sample was peripheral blood. All receptors derive from a woman aged 80 or over with acute or convalescent COVID-19. CDR3s include the opening cysteine and the closing phenylalanine or tryptophan. A D gene is named only where the DNA matches it firmly. Size values are once, few and many counts, or a class for expanded clones, and some rows have none.

D gene	V gene	J gene	clone size	CDR3 DNA	CDR3 protein
-	TRBV7-2	TRBJ1-4	few	TGTGCCAGCAGCCCCAGGGGTCCGACAACTAATGAAAAACTGTTTTTT	CASSPRGPTTNEKLFF
-	TRBV7-2	TRBJ1-3	-	TGTGCCAGCAGCTTAGCGACAGGAGCATTCTCTGGAAACACCATATATTTT	CASSLATGAFSGNTIYF
-	TRBV20-1	TRBJ2-7	-	TGCAGTGCCAGTCTGGGGGGAGCGCCGCTCGAGCAGTACTTC	CSASLGGAPLEQYF
TRBD2	TRBV5-1	TRBJ2-1	once	TGCGCCAGCGGTGGCGGGGGAGGAAAGAATGAGCAGTTCTTC	CASGGGGGKNEQFF
-	TRBV28	TRBJ1-1	-	TGTGCCAGCAGTTTAGGGCAAGCCGCTTTCTTT	CASSLGQAAFF
TRBD2	TRBV9	TRBJ2-2	-	TGTGCCAGCAGCGTAGAGATTAGCGGGACCTACACCGGGGAGCTGTTTTTT	CASSVEISGTYTGELFF
-	TRBV3-1/TRBV3-2	TRBJ2-2	-	TGTGCCAGCAGCAGGGAGGTTGGGTCCACCGGGGAGCTGTTTTTT	CASSREVGSTGELFF
-	TRBV6-5	TRBJ1-5	-	TGTGCCAGCACCCCGGCAGGGGCGTACAATCAGCCCCAGCATTTT	CASTPAGAYNQPQHF
TRBD2	TRBV19	TRBJ2-1	-	TGTGCCAGTACCGAGGATAGCGGGCCTTACAATGAGCAGTTCTTC	CASTEDSGPYNEQFF
-	TRBV6-5	TRBJ1-2	-	TGTGCCAGCACTGTTAGCAGGGTGGGCTATGGCTACACCTTC	CASTVSRVGYGYTF
-	TRBV2	TRBJ1-6	-	TGTGCCAGCAGGCGGGGTATAGGTGAATCACCCCTCCACTTT	CASRRGIGESPLHF
TRBD2	TRBV4-2	TRBJ2-1	-	TGTGCCAGCAGCCAAGCAACCGGGACTAGCGGGAGAGCGTACAATGAGCAGTTCTTC	CASSQATGTSGRAYNEQFF
-	TRBV6-5	TRBJ2-7	-	TGTGCCGCCAGGAACAGGGCGATCTCCTACGAGCAGTACTTC	CAARNRAISYEQYF
-	TRBV30	TRBJ1-1	-	TGTGCCTGGAGTGTAGGAACAGGGATGACTGAAGCTTTCTTT	CAWSVGTGMTEAFF
-	TRBV27	TRBJ2-3	-	TGTGCCAGCAGTTTATCCTGGGGGCTTGATACAGATACGCAGTATTTT	CASSLSWGLDTDTQYF
-	TRBV4-1	TRBJ1-6	-	TGCGCCAGCAGCCAAGCCAGTCATGGGGGCGTTTCACCCCTCCACTTT	CASSQASHGGVSPLHF
TRBD1	TRBV15	TRBJ1-2	-	TGTGCCACCAGCAGAGCCCTGGGACAGACTATCTATGGCTACACCTTC	CATSRALGQTIYGYTF
-	TRBV6-1	TRBJ1-6	once	TGTGCCAGCAGTGAACAGGGGTCTAATTCACCCCTCCACTTT	CASSEQGSNSPLHF
TRBD1	TRBV5-3	TRBJ1-5	-	TGTGCCAGAAGCTCCTTGGGACAGGGTACGCATCAGCCCCAGCATTTT	CARSSLGQGTHQPQHF
TRBD2	TRBV7-2	TRBJ2-1	few	TGTGCCAGCAGCAAGACTAGCGGGGGGTACAATGAGCAGTTCTTC	CASSKTSGGYNEQFF
TRBD2	TRBV28	TRBJ2-1	few	TGTGCCAGCAGTTTCGGCCGAATAGCGGGCCCCTCCTACAATGAGCAGTTCTTC	CASSFGRIAGPSYNEQFF
-	TRBV7-2	TRBJ2-1	once	TGTGCCAGCAGCTTCTACAGGGATAGGTCCTACAATGAGCAGTTCTTC	CASSFYRDRSYNEQFF
TRBD1	TRBV18	TRBJ1-4	-	TGTGCCAGCTCGCCGGGACAGGAGAATGAAAAACTGTTTTTT	CASSPGQENEKLFF
-	TRBV7-3	TRBJ2-1	-	TGTGCCAGCAGCCCGGGACAATTCAATGAGCAGTTCTTC	CASSPGQFNEQFF
-	TRBV6-5	TRBJ1-5	-	TGTGCCAGCAGCCCCGTTCTAAATCAGCCCCAGCATTTT	CASSPVLNQPQHF
TRBD2	TRBV5-6	TRBJ2-5	-	TGTGCCAGCAGCCGGACTAGCGGGGGTCGAGAGACCCAGTACTTC	CASSRTSGGRETQYF
-	TRBV2	TRBJ1-1	-	TGTGCCAGCAGGTTGACCGAGGGAACCACTGAAGCTTTCTTT	CASRLTEGTTEAFF
TRBD1	TRBV5-4	TRBJ1-1	-	TGTGCCAGCAGCTCAGGGGGCCGTGAAGCTTTCTTT	CASSSGGREAFF
TRBD2	TRBV18	TRBJ2-1	-	TGTGCCAGCTCACCACCAGCGGGGGGGAACTACAATGAGCAGTTCTTC	CASSPPAGGNYNEQFF
-	TRBV24-1	TRBJ1-2	-	TGTGCCACCAGTGATTCTAGATTTACCGGTGGCTACACCTTC	CATSDSRFTGGYTF
TRBD1	TRBV5-6	TRBJ2-2	-	TGTGCCAGCAGCCTACGACAGGGGGCGAGTACCGGGGAGCTGTTTTTT	CASSLRQGASTGELFF
TRBD1	TRBV6-2/TRBV6-3	TRBJ1-5	-	TGTGCCAGCAGTCAACAGGGGGTAGGAAATCAGCCCCAGCATTTT	CASSQQGVGNQPQHF
-	TRBV4-3	TRBJ1-1	few	TGCGCCAGCAGCCAAGATACAGGGATGGGACAAGAAGCTTTCTTT	CASSQDTGMGQEAFF
TRBD1	TRBV23-1	TRBJ2-2	-	TGCGCCAGCAAGGCCCTCGCACCGGGACAGGGGCCAACCGGGGAGCTGTTTTTT	CASKALAPGQGPTGELFF
-	TRBV29-1	TRBJ1-4	-	TGCAGCGTTGCCCAAAATGAAAAACTGTTTTTT	CSVAQNEKLFF
TRBD2	TRBV11-2	TRBJ2-3	-	TGTGCCAGCAGCTTACGGGGGGGTAGCACAGATACGCAGTATTTT	CASSLRGGSTDTQYF
TRBD2	TRBV3-1/TRBV3-2	TRBJ2-7	-	TGTGCCAGCAGCCAACCCAGCGGGGGAACCTACGAGCAGTACTTC	CASSQPSGGTYEQYF
-	TRBV6-6	TRBJ1-3	few	TGTGCAGGGAGGGACACCAGCTCTGGAAACACCATATATTTT	CAGRDTSSGNTIYF
TRBD1	TRBV19	TRBJ1-2	-	TGTGCCAGTAGTCTCGGACAGGGACTTCATGGCTACACCTTC	CASSLGQGLHGYTF
TRBD2	TRBV4-1	TRBJ2-3	-	TGCGCCAGCAGCCAAGCTAGCGGAGGAGGGGATACGCAGTATTTT	CASSQASGGGDTQYF
-	TRBV9	TRBJ1-3	few	TGTGCCAGCAGCAAAGACACCGTCTCTGGAAACACCATATATTTT	CASSKDTVSGNTIYF
-	TRBV7-9	TRBJ2-7	-	TGTGCCAGCAGCTTAAGTTTTGGCGGTTCCTACGAGCAGTACTTC	CASSLSFGGSYEQYF
-	TRBV3-1/TRBV3-2	TRBJ1-4	-	TGTGCCAGCAGCCAACGGGGGGCGGTTGAAAAACTGTTTTTT	CASSQRGAVEKLFF
TRBD1	TRBV4-3	TRBJ1-3	-	TGCGCCAGCAGCCCCGGGACAGCTGGAAACACCATATATTTT	CASSPGTAGNTIYF
-	TRBV9	TRBJ2-1	many	TGTGCCAGCAGGCCGCTGAGCTCCTACAATGAGCAGTTCTTC	CASRPLSSYNEQFF
-	TRBV21-1	TRBJ2-7	-	TGTGCCAGCAGCAATACAGGGGTCGCCTACGAGCAGTACTTC	CASSNTGVAYEQYF
TRBD2	TRBV27	TRBJ2-5	-	TGTGCCAGCAGTGCCCCCCCGGGGACTAGCGGGCTGGAGACCCAGTACTTC	CASSAPPGTSGLETQYF
-	TRBV6-5	TRBJ1-4	-	TGTGCCAGCTTTTCGTCAGGGGATGAAAAACTGTTTTTT	CASFSSGDEKLFF
TRBD2	TRBV9	TRBJ2-3	-	TGTGCCAGCAGCGTAGAGGGCGGGGGGGCGAATACGCAGTATTTT	CASSVEGGGANTQYF
TRBD1	TRBV30	TRBJ2-6	-	TGTGCCTGGACTACAGGGGCTGGGGCCAACGTCCTGACTTTC	CAWTTGAGANVLTF
-	TRBV6-5	TRBJ1-3	-	TGTGCCAGCAGCGGACATCCCTCTGGAAACACCATATATTTT	CASSGHPSGNTIYF
TRBD1	TRBV6-5	TRBJ2-3	once	TGTGCCAGTCAGGGGGCTGCAGATACGCAGTATTTT	CASQGAADTQYF